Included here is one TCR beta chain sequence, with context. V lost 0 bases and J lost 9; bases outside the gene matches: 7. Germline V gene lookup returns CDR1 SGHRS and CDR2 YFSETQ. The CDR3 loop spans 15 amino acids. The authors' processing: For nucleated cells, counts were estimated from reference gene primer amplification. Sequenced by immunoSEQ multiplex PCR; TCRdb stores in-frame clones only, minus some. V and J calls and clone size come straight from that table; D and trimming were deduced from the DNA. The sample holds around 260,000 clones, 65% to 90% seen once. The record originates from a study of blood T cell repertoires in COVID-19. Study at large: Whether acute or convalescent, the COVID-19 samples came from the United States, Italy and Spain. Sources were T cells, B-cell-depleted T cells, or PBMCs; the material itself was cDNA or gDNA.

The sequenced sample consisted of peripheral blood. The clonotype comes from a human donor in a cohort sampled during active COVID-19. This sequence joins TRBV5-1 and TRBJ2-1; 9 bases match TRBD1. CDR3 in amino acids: CASSLEGTGSGEQFF. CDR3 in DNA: TGCGCCAGCAGCTTGGAGGGGACAGGGAGCGGTGAGCAGTTCTTC. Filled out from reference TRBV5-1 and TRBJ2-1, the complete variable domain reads KAGVTQTPRYLIKTRGQQVTLSCSPISGHRSVSWYQQTPGQGLQFLFEYFSETQRNKGNFPGRFSGRQFSNSRSEMNVSTLELGDSALYLCASSLEGTGSGEQFFGPGTRLTVL.